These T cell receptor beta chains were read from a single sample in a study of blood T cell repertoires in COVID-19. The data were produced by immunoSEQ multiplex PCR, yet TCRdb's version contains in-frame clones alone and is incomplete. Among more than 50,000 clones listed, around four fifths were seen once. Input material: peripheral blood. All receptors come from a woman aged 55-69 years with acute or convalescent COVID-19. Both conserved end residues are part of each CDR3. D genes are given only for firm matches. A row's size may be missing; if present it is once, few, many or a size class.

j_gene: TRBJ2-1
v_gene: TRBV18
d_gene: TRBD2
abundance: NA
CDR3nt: TGTGCCAGCTCACCACCGAGCGGGGGGGGGAATGAGCAGTTCTTC
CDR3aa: CASSPPSGGGNEQFF

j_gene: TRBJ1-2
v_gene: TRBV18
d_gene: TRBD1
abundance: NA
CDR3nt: TGTGCCAGCTCACCAGGGACAGGGCGTTCAGATGGCTACACCTTC
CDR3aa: CASSPGTGRSDGYTF

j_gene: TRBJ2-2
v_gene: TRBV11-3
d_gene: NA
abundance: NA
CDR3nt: TGTGCCAGCAGCTTAGGCCGCAGGGGCGGGGAGCTGTTTTTT
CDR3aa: CASSLGRRGGELFF

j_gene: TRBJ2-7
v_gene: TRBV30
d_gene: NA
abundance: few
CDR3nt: TGTGCCTGGAGCCGAACCGGGATCGGCGGGCAGTACTTC
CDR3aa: CAWSRTGIGGQYF

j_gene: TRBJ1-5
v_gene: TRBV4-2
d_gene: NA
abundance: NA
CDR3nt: TGTGCCAGCAGCCAAGAGGTGAGGGTCTCTAATCAGCTCCAGCATTTT
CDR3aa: CASSQEVRVSNQLQHF

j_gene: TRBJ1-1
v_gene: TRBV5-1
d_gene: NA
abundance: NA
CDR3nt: TGCGCCAGCAGCTTCCGGGAACAGGGACCCTTGAACACTGAAGCTTTCTTT
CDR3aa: CASSFREQGPLNTEAFF

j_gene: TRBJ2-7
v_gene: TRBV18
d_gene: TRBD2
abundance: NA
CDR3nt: TGTGCCAGCTCACCACGGGGAGCGGGAGGCTCCTACGAGCAGTACTTC
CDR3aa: CASSPRGAGGSYEQYF

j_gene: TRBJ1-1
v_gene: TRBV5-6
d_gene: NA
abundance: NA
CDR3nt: TGTGCCAGCAGCTTGTTTAGCCTGAACACTGAAGCTTTCTTT
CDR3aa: CASSLFSLNTEAFF

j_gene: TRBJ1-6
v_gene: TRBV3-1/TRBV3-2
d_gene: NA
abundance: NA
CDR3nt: TGTGCCAGCAGCCAAGACGAGGGGGAAAATTCACCCCTCCACTTT
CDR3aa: CASSQDEGENSPLHF

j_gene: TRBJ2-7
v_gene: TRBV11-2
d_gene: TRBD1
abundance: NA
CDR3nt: TGTGCCAGCAGCGACTCTGACAGGGGGCGGGAGCAGTACTTC
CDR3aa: CASSDSDRGREQYF

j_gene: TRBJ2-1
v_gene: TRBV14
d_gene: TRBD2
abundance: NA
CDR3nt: TGTGCCAGCAGCCAAGATCGTCTAGCGGGATTTCATGAGCAGTTCTTC
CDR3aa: CASSQDRLAGFHEQFF

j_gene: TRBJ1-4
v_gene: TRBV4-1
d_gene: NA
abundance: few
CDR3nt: TGCGCCAGCAGCCAAGAGTACGTAAGGGGATTTAATGAAAAACTGTTTTTT
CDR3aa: CASSQEYVRGFNEKLFF

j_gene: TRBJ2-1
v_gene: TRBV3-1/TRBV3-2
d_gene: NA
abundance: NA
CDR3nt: TGTGCCAGCAGCCAATCTCTGCAACGGGAAGGGAATGAGCAGTTCTTC
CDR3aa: CASSQSLQREGNEQFF

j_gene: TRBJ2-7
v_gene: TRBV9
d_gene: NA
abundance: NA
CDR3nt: TGTGCCAGCAGCCCCCAGGCCGCGTCCTACGAGCAGTACTTC
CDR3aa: CASSPQAASYEQYF

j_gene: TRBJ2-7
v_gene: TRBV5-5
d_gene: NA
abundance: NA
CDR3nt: TGTGCCAGCAGCTTGGCCATGGGGAGCGAGCAGTACTTC
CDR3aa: CASSLAMGSEQYF

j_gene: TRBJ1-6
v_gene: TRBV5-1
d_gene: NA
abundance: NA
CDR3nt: TGCGCCAGCAGCTTGGGGTCGGGGAATTCACCCCTCCACTTT
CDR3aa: CASSLGSGNSPLHF

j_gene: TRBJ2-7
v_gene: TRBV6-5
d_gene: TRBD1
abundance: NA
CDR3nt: TGTGCCAGCAGTCCCCAGACAGGGTCGGGCTTGGAGCAGTACTTC
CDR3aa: CASSPQTGSGLEQYF

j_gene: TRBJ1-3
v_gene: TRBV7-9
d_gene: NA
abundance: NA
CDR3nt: TGTGCCAGCAGCTTTTTGGGCAAAACTGGAAACACCATATATTTT
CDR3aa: CASSFLGKTGNTIYF

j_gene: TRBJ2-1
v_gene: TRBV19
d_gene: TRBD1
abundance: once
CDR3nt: TGTGCCAGTAGTATAGTCGACAGGGGACTTTACAATGAGCAGTTCTTC
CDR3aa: CASSIVDRGLYNEQFF

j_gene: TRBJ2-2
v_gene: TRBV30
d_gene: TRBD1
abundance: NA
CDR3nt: TGTGCCTGGAGTGTACGGGGACAGTCCTTCGGTACAGGTATTCAAGGGGAGCTGTTTTTT
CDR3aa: CAWSVRGQSFGTGIQGELFF

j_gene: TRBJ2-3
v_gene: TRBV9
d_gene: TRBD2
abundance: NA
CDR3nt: TGTGCCAGCAGCGACCTAGGTAGCGGGATGTCAGCAGATACGCAGTATTTT
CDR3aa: CASSDLGSGMSADTQYF

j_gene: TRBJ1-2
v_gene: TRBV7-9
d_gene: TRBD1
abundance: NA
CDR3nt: TGTGCCAGCAGACTGTGGACAGGGAACTATGGCTACACCTTC
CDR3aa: CASRLWTGNYGYTF